This TCR beta chain was sequenced during a study of control samples from healthy donors and cancer patients. Trimming stripped 6 bases from V and 4 bases from J, with 15 bases between. This CDR3 has 14 amino acids. Germline assignment: CDR1 MNHEY and CDR2 SVGAGI. TCRdb's table, derived via immunoSEQ multiplex PCR, lists solely in-frame clones and lacks some. Of 190,000 or so clones in the sample, about 93% are singletons; the top ten hold about 1.5%. This clonotype was obtained from a young man in good health. Sequenced material: blood. The chain couples TRBV6-5 to TRBJ1-2, with D tentatively TRBD1 (5 bases). The CDR3 protein is CASSPSTGTYGYTF. The CDR3 DNA reads as TGTGCCAGCAGCCCCTCGACCGGGACCTATGGCTACACCTTC.